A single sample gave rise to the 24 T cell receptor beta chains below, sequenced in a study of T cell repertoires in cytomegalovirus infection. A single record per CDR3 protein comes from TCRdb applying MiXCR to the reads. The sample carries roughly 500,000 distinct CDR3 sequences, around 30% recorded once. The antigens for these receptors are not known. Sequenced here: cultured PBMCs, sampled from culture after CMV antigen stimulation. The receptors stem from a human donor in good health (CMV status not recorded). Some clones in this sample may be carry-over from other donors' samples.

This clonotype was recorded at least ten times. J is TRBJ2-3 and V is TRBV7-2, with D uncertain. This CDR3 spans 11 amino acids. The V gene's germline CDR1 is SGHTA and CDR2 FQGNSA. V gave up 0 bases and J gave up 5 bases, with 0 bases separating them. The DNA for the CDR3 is TGTGCCAGCAGCTTAGCAGATACGCAGTATTTT. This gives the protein CASSLADTQYF.

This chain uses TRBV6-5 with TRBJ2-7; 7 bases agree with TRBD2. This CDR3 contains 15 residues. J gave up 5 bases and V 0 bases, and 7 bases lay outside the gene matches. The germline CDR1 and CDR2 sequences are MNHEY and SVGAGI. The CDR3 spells CASSYSGEGPNEQYF. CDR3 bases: TGTGCCAGCAGTTACTCGGGGGAGGGCCCCAACGAGCAGTACTTC.

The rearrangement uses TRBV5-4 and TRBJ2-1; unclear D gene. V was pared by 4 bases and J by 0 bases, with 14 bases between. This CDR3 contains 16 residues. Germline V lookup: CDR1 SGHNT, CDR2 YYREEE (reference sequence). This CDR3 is CASSLQSFSSYNEQFF. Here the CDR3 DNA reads TGTGCCAGCAGCCTCCAATCATTTAGCTCCTACAATGAGCAGTTCTTC.

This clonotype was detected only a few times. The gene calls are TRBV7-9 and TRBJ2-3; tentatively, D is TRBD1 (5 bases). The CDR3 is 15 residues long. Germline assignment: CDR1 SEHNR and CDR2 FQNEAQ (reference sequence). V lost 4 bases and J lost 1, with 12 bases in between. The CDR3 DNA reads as TGTGCCAGCAGCTGGGGCAGGACCGGCACAGATACGCAGTATTTT. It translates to CASSWGRTGTDTQYF.

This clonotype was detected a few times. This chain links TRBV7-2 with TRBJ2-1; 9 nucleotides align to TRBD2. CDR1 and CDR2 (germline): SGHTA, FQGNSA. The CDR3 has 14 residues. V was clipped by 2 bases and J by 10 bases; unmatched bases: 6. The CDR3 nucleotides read TGTGCCAGCAGCTTACCTCCGCTAGCGGGAGAGCAGTTCTTC. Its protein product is CASSLPPLAGEQFF.

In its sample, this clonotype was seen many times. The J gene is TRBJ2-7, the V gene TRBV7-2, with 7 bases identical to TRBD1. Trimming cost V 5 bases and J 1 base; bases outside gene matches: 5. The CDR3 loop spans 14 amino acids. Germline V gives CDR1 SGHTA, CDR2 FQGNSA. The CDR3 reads CASSPRQGSYEQYF. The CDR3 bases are TGTGCCAGCAGCCCTCGACAGGGATCCTACGAGCAGTACTTC.

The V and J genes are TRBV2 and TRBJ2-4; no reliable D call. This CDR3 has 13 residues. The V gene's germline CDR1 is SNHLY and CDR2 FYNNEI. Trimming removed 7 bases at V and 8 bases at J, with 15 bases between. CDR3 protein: CASNTWEGDIQYF. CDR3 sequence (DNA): TGTGCCAGCAACACTTGGGAAGGAGACATTCAGTACTTC.

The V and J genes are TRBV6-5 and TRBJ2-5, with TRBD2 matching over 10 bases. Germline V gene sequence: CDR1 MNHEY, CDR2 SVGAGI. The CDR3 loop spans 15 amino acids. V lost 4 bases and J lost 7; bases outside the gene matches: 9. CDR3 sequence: CASSSWTSGEGTQYF. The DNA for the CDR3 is TGTGCCAGCAGTTCTTGGACTAGCGGAGAGGGGACCCAGTACTTC.

The DNA of the CDR3 is TGTGCCACCTCCAATGGAATGGACTATGGCTACACCTTC. Translated: CATSNGMDYGYTF. The rearrangement links TRBV15 to TRBJ1-2; D call uncertain. This CDR3 comprises 13 residues. Germline V gives CDR1 LNHNV, CDR2 YYDKDF (reference sequence). The V gene lost 8 bases and the J gene lost 3 bases, with 13 bases spanning the gap.

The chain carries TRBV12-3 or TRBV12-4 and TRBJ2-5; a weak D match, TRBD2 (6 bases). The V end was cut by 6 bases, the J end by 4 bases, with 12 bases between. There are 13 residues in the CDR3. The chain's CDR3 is CASSTGTRETQYF. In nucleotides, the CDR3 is TGTGCCAGCAGCACCGGGACTCGAGAGACCCAGTACTTC.

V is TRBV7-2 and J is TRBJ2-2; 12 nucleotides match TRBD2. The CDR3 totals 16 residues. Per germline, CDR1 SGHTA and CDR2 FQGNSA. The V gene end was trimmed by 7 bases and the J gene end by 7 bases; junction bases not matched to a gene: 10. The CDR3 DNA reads TGTGCCAGCAACCCACTAGCGGGAGGCCGGTTCGGGGAGCTGTTTTTT. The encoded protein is CASNPLAGGRFGELFF.

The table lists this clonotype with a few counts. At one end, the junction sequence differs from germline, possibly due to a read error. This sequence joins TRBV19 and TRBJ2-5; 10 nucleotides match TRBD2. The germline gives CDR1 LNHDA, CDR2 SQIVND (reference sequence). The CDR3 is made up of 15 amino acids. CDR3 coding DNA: TGTGCCAGTAGCGGACTAGCGGCCCACCAAGAGACCCAGTACTTT. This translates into CASSGLAAHQETQYF.

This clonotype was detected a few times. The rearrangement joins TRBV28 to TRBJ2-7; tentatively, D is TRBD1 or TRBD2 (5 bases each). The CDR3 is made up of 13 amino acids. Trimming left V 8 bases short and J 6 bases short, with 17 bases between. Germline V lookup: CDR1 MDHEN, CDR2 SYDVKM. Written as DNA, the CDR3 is TGTGCCAGCGGAAAGGGCCGGGACGTCGAGCAGTACTTC. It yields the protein CASGKGRDVEQYF. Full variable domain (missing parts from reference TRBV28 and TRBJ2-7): DVKVTQSSRYLVKRTGEKVFLECVQDMDHENMFWYRQDPGLGLRLIYFSYDVKMKEKGDIPEGYSVSREKKERFSLILESASTNQTSMYLCASGKGRDVEQYFGPGTRLTVT.

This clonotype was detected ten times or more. The CDR3 nucleotides read TGTGCCAGCAGCCAGGGCCGAAAGTGGGTCGAGCAGTACTTC. Its protein is CASSQGRKWVEQYF. V usage is TRBV7-2 and J usage is TRBJ2-7, with D maybe TRBD1 (5 bases). Trimming stripped 5 bases from V and 6 bases from J, with 17 bases between. Germline loops: CDR1 SGHTA, CDR2 FQGNSA. CDR3 length: 14 amino acids.

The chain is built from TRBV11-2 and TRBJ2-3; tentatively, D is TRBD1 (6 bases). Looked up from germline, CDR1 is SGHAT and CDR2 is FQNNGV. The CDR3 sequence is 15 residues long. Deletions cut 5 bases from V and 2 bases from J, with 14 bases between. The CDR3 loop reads CASSRRQGTTDTQYF. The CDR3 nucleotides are TGTGCCAGCAGCCGTCGGCAGGGGACCACAGATACGCAGTATTTT.

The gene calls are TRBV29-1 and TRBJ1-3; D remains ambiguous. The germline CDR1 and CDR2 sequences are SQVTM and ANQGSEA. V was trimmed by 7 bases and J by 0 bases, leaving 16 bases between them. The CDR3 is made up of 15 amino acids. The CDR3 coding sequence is TGCAGCGCCGTGGGGTTAGACTTCTCTGGAAACACCATATATTTT. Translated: CSAVGLDFSGNTIYF.

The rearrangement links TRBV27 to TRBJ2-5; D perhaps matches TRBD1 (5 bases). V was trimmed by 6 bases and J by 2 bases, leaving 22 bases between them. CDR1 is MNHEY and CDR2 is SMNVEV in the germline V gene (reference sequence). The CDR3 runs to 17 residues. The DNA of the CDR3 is TGTGCCAGCAGCCGCACCACGTCCCTCAGGGCACAAGAGACCCAGTACTTC. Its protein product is CASSRTTSLRAQETQYF.

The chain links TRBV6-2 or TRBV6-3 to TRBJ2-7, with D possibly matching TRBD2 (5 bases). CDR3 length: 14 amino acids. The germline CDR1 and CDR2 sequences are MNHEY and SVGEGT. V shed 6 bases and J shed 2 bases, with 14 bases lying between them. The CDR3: CASRQPGIAYEQYV. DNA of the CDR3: TGTGCCAGCAGGCAGCCCGGGATAGCCTACGAGCAGTACGTC.

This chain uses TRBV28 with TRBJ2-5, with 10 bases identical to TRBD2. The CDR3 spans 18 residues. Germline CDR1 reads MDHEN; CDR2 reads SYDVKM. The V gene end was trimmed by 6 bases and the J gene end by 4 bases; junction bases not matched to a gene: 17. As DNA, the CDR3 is TGTGCCAGCAGCCACCCCCGGGGTAGCGGGAGGCGGGTAGAGACCCAGTACTTC. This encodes CASSHPRGSGRRVETQYF.

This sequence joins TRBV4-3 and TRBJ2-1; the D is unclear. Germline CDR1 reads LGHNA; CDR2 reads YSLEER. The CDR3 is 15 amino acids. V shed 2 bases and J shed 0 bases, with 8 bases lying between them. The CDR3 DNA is TGCGCCAGCAGCCAAAATAGGTACTCCTACAATGAGCAGTTCTTC. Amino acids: CASSQNRYSYNEQFF.

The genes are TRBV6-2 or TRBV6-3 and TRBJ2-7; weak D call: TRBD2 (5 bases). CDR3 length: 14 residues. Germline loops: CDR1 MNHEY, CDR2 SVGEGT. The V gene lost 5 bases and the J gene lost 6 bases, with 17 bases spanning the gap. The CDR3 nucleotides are TGTGCCAGCAGTACCCACAGACGGCGGGTCGAGCAGTACGTC. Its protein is CASSTHRRRVEQYV.

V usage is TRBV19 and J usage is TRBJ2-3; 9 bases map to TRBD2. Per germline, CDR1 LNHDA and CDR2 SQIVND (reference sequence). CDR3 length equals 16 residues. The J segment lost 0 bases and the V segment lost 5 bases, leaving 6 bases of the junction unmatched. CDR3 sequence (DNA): TGTGCCAGTAGTGCCCGGACTAGCGCGAGCACAGATACGCAGTATTTT. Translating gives CASSARTSASTDTQYF.

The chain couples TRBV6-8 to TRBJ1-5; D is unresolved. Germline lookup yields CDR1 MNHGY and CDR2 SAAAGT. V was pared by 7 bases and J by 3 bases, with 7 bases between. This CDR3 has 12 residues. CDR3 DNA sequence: TGTGCCAGCAAGGGTAACAATCAGCCCCAGCATTTT. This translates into CASKGNNQPQHF.

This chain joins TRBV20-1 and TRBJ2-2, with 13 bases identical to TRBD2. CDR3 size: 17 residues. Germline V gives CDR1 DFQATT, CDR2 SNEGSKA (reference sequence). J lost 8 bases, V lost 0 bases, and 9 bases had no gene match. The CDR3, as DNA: TGCAGTGCTAGAGATCCCACCGGGACTAGCGGGATGGGGGAGCTGTTTTTT. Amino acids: CSARDPTGTSGMGELFF.